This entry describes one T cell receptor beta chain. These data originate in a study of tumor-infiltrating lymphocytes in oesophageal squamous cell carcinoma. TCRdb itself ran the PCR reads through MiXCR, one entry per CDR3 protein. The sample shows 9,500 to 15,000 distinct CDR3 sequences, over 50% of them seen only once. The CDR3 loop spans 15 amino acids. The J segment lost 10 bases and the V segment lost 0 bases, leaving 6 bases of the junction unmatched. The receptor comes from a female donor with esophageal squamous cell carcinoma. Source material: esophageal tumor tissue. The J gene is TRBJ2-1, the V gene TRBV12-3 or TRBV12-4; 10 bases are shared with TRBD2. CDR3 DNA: TGTGCCAGCAGTTTAGCGCGGCAACTAGCGGGGGAGCAGTTCTTC. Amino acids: CASSLARQLAGEQFF.